The clone carrying this TCR beta chain was counted once. V was clipped by 1 base and J by 7 bases; unmatched bases: 8. The CDR3 runs 15 residues. Germline loops: CDR1 MGHDK, CDR2 SYGVNS. This entry belongs to a study of tumor-infiltrating lymphocytes in primary liver carcinoma. Researchers drew blood RNA from unsorted whole blood and extracted germline DNA as well. TCR beta cDNA came from around 0.5 ug total RNA, primed with a constant-region primer. Sequencing libraries for TCR beta derived from three nested multiplex PCR rounds that used slightly modified ARM-PCR. Each of the first two PCR rounds ran approximately 9 cycles with TRBV1-TRBV30 forward and C-beta reverse primers. From the multiplex PCR reads, TCRdb called clonotypes with MiXCR, one entry per CDR3 protein. The sample includes about 330,000 distinct CDR3 sequences, almost 65% of them seen just once.

This TCR came from a man aged 40-55 years with primary liver carcinoma and hepatitis B virus infection. Sample: peripheral blood. The V and J genes are TRBV25-1 and TRBJ2-5; 8 nucleotides align to TRBD1. The DNA of the CDR3 is TGTGCCAGCAGTGAATTGGGAACAGGGGGTCCGACCCAGTACTTC. It specifies CASSELGTGGPTQYF. Based on the CDR3 plus reference TRBV25-1 and TRBJ2-5, the full variable domain is EADIYQTPRYLVIGTGKKITLECSQTMGHDKMYWYQQDPGMELHLIHYSYGVNSTEKGDLSSESTVSRIRTEHFPLTLESARPSHTSQYLCASSELGTGGPTQYFGPGTRLLVL.